This TCR beta chain emerged from a study of shared clonotypes between healthy human individuals. This clone occurred once. The assay was immunoSEQ multiplex PCR, and TCRdb's table has in-frame clones only and misses some. The table includes some 2.1 million clones, around 93% detected once. Naive CD8 isolation took CD45RO-negative cells positively selected for CCR7 and excluded terminally differentiated effector memory CD45RA+ cells. Per germline, CDR1 MNHNY and CDR2 SVGAGI (reference sequence). V was clipped by 6 bases and J by 8 bases; unmatched bases: 11. This CDR3 has 15 amino acids. The chain employs TRBV6-6 and TRBJ2-1; TRBD1 agrees at 9 bases. This receptor was identified in a man in his late teens or twenties in good health. Some clones in this sample may be carry-over from other donors' samples. Sample: naive CD8+ T cells from PBMCs. The CDR3 coding sequence is TGTGCCAGCAGGCCCCCCGGGACAGGGTACTATGAGCAGTTCTTC. Encoded protein: CASRPPGTGYYEQFF.